This T cell receptor beta chain was observed in a study of T cell responses to AZD1222 COVID-19 vaccine. Overall study: The study pooled second doses at about 4 or about 12 weeks. General study results and limits: Vaccine-associated CD4 TCRs spanned spike, dominant at 160-218 and 743-854. Targeting of unmutated variant regions was reportedly seen in nearly half of spike-specific TCRs. All repertoire sampling was performed exclusively after the peak T cell response.

V was clipped by 7 bases and J by 8 bases, with 17 bases between them. The CDR3 runs to 14 residues. Germline values: CDR1 MDHEN, CDR2 SYDVKM. The data were produced by immunoSEQ multiplex PCR, yet TCRdb's version contains in-frame clones alone and is incomplete. The sample lists about 120,000 clones; about nine tenths were seen once. In the case of this clone: Antigen unknown.

The material sequenced was peripheral blood, taken on day 0 of AZD1222 vaccination. This TCR came from an adult in good health. J is TRBJ1-4 and V is TRBV28; D is ambiguous. CDR3 in amino acids: CASTLLEKREKLFF. The CDR3 region has the DNA TGTGCCAGCACCCTACTCGAGAAAAGGGAAAAACTGTTTTTT.